These T cell receptor beta chains were read from a single sample in a study of T cell repertoires in cytomegalovirus infection. TCRdb re-derived calls from the reads in MiXCR, one entry per CDR3 protein. The sample lists around 70,000 distinct CDR3 sequences; 4% were seen once. The source material was PBMCs. Receptor source: a human donor in good health (CMV status not recorded). Some clones in this sample may be carry-over from other donors' samples. The CDR3 runs from the conserved cysteine through the conserved F or W. The D gene is left open where the match is weak. Clone size is shown for a subset of rows, as once, few, many or a class of expanded clone.

D gene	J gene	V gene	clone size	CDR3 protein	CDR3 DNA
NA	TRBJ2-5	TRBV12-3/TRBV12-4	many	CASSRQGFGGETQYF	TGTGCCAGCAGTCGCCAGGGGTTTGGGGGGGAGACCCAGTACTTC
TRBD1	TRBJ2-7	TRBV20-1	many	CSARDWDRGLHEQYF	TGCAGTGCTAGAGACTGGGACAGGGGGCTACACGAGCAGTACTTC
NA	TRBJ2-6	TRBV7-2	many	CASSRDSSGANVLTF	TGTGCCAGCAGCCGAGACAGCTCTGGGGCCAACGTCCTGACTTTC
NA	TRBJ1-1	TRBV7-9	many	CASSYPRGGSTEAFF	TGTGCCAGCAGCTACCCCCGGGGAGGAAGCACTGAAGCTTTCTTT
TRBD1	TRBJ2-3	TRBV7-2	few	CASSLRRQGTRDTQYF	TGTGCCAGCAGCTTACGGAGACAGGGGACCCGGGATACGCAGTATTTT
TRBD2	TRBJ2-3	TRBV20-1	many	CSARDRLAGSDTQYF	TGCAGTGCTAGAGATAGGTTAGCGGGGTCAGATACGCAGTATTTT
NA	TRBJ2-6	TRBV5-4	many	CASTVARGANVLTF	TGTGCCAGCACGGTGGCCCGAGGGGCCAACGTCCTGACTTTC
NA	TRBJ1-1	TRBV6-2/TRBV6-3	NA	CASRLQGNTEAFF	TGTGCCAGCAGACTACAGGGAAACACTGAAGCTTTCTTT
NA	TRBJ2-1	TRBV28	many	CASTLGRGREQFF	TGTGCCAGCACCCTTGGGCGCGGTCGGGAGCAGTTCTTC
NA	TRBJ1-5	TRBV15	many	CATKDRSNQPQHF	TGTGCCACCAAAGACAGAAGCAATCAGCCCCAGCATTTT
TRBD1	TRBJ1-6	TRBV7-2	many	CASSPRDSYNSPLHF	TGTGCCAGCAGCCCCCGGGACAGCTATAATTCACCCCTCCACTTT
NA	TRBJ1-2	TRBV7-2	many	CASSLEGNGYTF	TGTGCCAGCAGCTTAGAGGGGAATGGCTACACCTTC
TRBD1	TRBJ2-3	TRBV7-3	NA	CASSLGTASTDTQYF	TGTGCCAGCAGCTTGGGGACAGCTAGCACAGATACGCAGTATTTT
NA	TRBJ2-2	TRBV6-2/TRBV6-3	many	CASSRGAPAAGELFF	TGTGCCAGCAGTCGTGGGGCTCCAGCCGCCGGGGAGCTGTTTTTT
TRBD2	TRBJ2-2	TRBV12-3/TRBV12-4	many	CASSFVGGMDGELFF	TGTGCCAGCAGTTTTGTGGGGGGGATGGACGGGGAGCTGTTTTTT
NA	TRBJ2-5	TRBV6-5	many	CASSEQGGGETQYF	TGTGCCAGCAGTGAACAGGGAGGAGGGGAGACCCAGTACTTC
NA	TRBJ2-5	TRBV12-3/TRBV12-4	many	CASSISGTSKGVETQYF	TGTGCCAGCAGTATATCCGGGACCTCGAAGGGAGTGGAGACCCAGTACTTC
NA	TRBJ1-1	TRBV7-2	many	CASSLGQNTEAFF	TGTGCCAGCAGCTTAGGACAGAACACTGAAGCTTTCTTT
TRBD2	TRBJ2-2	TRBV24-1	NA	CATSDSSGRRTGELFF	TGTGCCACCAGTGATTCTAGCGGCAGACGGACCGGGGAGCTGTTTTTT
NA	TRBJ2-6	TRBV28	many	CASKVNGANVLTF	TGTGCCAGCAAGGTAAACGGGGCCAACGTCCTGACTTTC
TRBD1	TRBJ2-1	TRBV7-6	many	CASSLYQNRQGYNEQFF	TGTGCCAGCAGCTTATACCAGAATAGACAGGGCTATAATGAGCAGTTCTTC
TRBD1	TRBJ1-3	TRBV4-1	many	CASSQRTGKGNTIYF	TGCGCCAGCAGCCAACGGACAGGGAAGGGAAACACCATATATTTT
TRBD1	TRBJ1-5	TRBV7-2	many	CASSLTGNQPQHF	TGTGCCAGCAGCTTGACAGGGAATCAGCCCCAGCATTTT
TRBD1	TRBJ2-3	TRBV12-3/TRBV12-4	many	CASSWGQGTDTQYF	TGTGCCAGCAGTTGGGGACAGGGGACAGATACGCAGTATTTT
TRBD1	TRBJ2-1	TRBV7-2	many	CASSTWDRVGEQFF	TGTGCCAGCAGCACCTGGGACAGGGTGGGTGAGCAGTTCTTC
TRBD1	TRBJ2-1	TRBV5-5	few	CASSLATGVNEQFF	TGTGCCAGCAGCTTGGCCACAGGGGTCAATGAGCAGTTCTTC
NA	TRBJ2-3	TRBV7-2	many	CASSLSGPGADTQYF	TGTGCCAGCAGCTTATCTGGCCCTGGGGCAGATACGCAGTATTTT
NA	TRBJ1-2	TRBV7-8	many	CASSFGAGDGYTF	TGTGCCAGCAGCTTTGGGGCGGGAGATGGCTACACCTTC
NA	TRBJ1-2	TRBV7-2	many	CASSLSAGASYGYTF	TGTGCCAGCAGCTTATCGGCTGGGGCCAGCTATGGCTACACCTTC
NA	TRBJ2-7	TRBV2	NA	CASSSHRGWYEQYF	TGTGCCAGTTCTTCTCACCGTGGGTGGTACGAGCAGTACTTC
TRBD2	TRBJ2-7	TRBV7-2	NA	CASSLSSGRAYEQYF	TGTGCCAGCAGCTTATCTAGCGGGAGGGCGTACGAGCAGTACTTC
NA	TRBJ1-5	TRBV28	many	CATQLAGINQPQHF	TGTGCCACCCAATTGGCTGGGATTAATCAGCCCCAGCATTTT
NA	TRBJ1-2	TRBV7-2	once	CASSLMTQGYTF	TGTGCCAGCAGCCTCATGACTCAGGGCTACACCTTC
NA	TRBJ2-7	TRBV4-1	many	CASSQGWGGVAYEQYF	TGCGCCAGCAGCCAAGGTTGGGGCGGCGTGGCCTACGAGCAGTACTTC
NA	TRBJ2-7	TRBV7-2	many	CASSPLRETYEQYF	TGTGCCAGCAGCCCCTTGAGAGAGACCTACGAGCAGTACTTC
TRBD2	TRBJ2-1	TRBV7-8	few	CASSPGLAGGTSSYNEQFF	TGTGCCAGCAGCCCAGGACTAGCGGGGGGGACGAGCTCCTACAATGAGCAGTTCTTC
NA	TRBJ1-1	TRBV10-3	many	CAISENRNTEAFF	TGTGCCATCAGTGAAAACAGGAACACTGAAGCTTTCTTT
NA	TRBJ2-6	TRBV7-2	many	CASSSRGSSGANVLTF	TGTGCCAGCAGCTCACGTGGTAGCTCTGGGGCCAACGTCCTGACTTTC
TRBD1	TRBJ2-7	TRBV7-4	many	CASSEEDREQYF	TGTGCCAGCAGCGAGGAGGACAGGGAGCAGTACTTC
NA	TRBJ2-7	TRBV7-2	many	CASSLVGGNTYEQYF	TGTGCCAGCAGCTTAGTGGGGGGAAACACCTACGAGCAGTACTTC
NA	TRBJ2-5	TRBV7-2	NA	CASSQRGRPQETQYF	TGTGCCAGCAGCCAGAGGGGTAGACCCCAAGAGACCCAGTACTTC
NA	TRBJ1-2	TRBV4-3	many	CASSQDIMSGYTF	TGCGCCAGCAGCCAAGATATAATGAGCGGCTACACCTTC
NA	TRBJ1-1	TRBV28	many	CASYNQGPGNTEAFF	TGTGCCAGCTATAACCAGGGACCGGGGAACACTGAAGCTTTCTTT
NA	TRBJ1-1	TRBV12-3/TRBV12-4	many	CASSSGRMLNTEAFF	TGTGCCAGCAGTTCCGGACGAATGCTAAACACTGAAGCTTTCTTT
NA	TRBJ1-5	TRBV19	many	CASRYGGNSNQPQHF	TGTGCCAGTAGATACGGGGGTAACTCCAATCAGCCCCAGCATTTT
TRBD2	TRBJ2-7	TRBV6-6	many	CASRTSGAHEQYF	TGTGCCAGCAGGACTAGCGGGGCCCACGAGCAGTACTTC
NA	TRBJ2-5	TRBV12-3/TRBV12-4	many	CASSATTQYF	TGTGCCAGCAGCGCAACGACCCAGTACTTC
NA	TRBJ1-4	TRBV7-2	many	CASSLLGGGSAEKLFF	TGTGCCAGCAGCCTGTTGGGCGGGGGTAGTGCTGAAAAACTGTTTTTT
TRBD2	TRBJ2-3	TRBV7-2	many	CASSTRRGFRSDTQYF	TGTGCCAGCAGCACACGGCGGGGGTTCCGGTCAGATACGCAGTATTTT
NA	TRBJ1-1	TRBV4-1	NA	CASSQEIRVRENTEAFF	TGTGCCAGCAGCCAAGAGATCAGGGTGAGGGAGAACACTGAAGCTTTCTTT
NA	TRBJ2-7	TRBV6-8	NA	CASSRFRGPYEQYF	TGTGCCAGCAGTCGGTTTAGGGGACCGTACGAGCAGTACTTC
TRBD1	TRBJ2-7	TRBV28	many	CASSFGTGGFYEQYF	TGTGCCAGCAGTTTTGGGACAGGGGGCTTCTACGAGCAGTACTTC
TRBD1	TRBJ2-5	TRBV5-4	many	CASSRGQEETQYF	TGTGCCAGCAGCCGCGGACAGGAGGAGACCCAGTACTTC
TRBD2	TRBJ2-7	TRBV7-9	NA	CASSLLAAAGGYEQYF	TGTGCCAGCAGCTTATTAGCAGCAGCGGGGGGCTACGAGCAGTACTTC
TRBD2	TRBJ2-1	TRBV9	few	CASSYGGGLNNEQFF	TGTGCCAGCAGCTACGGGGGGGGGTTAAACAATGAGCAGTTCTTC
NA	TRBJ2-1	TRBV14	many	CASSLGTASYNEQFF	TGTGCCAGCAGCCTTGGGACTGCTTCCTACAATGAGCAGTTCTTC
TRBD1	TRBJ1-4	TRBV7-2	many	CASRPPGQGEKLFF	TGTGCCAGCAGGCCACCGGGACAGGGGGAAAAACTGTTTTTT